The present T cell receptor beta chain was sequenced within a study of vaccination and CD4 T cells after COVID-19. As for treatment: approximately 10-day PBMC culture with coronavirus spike peptide pools or control peptides (ViraFEST assay). Pre-COVID-19 pandemic sampling (2011-2018) yielded the unexposed donor's CD4+ T cells. Where cell yield allowed, unexposed-donor CD4+ T cells were probed with SARS-CoV-2 S/N and four cold-coronavirus spikes. The assay that was used to sequence DNA from cultured CD4+ T cells was the Oncomine TCR Beta short-read assay. Extraction of genomic DNA was performed on cultured CD4+ T cells. TCRdb independently ran MiXCR on the PCR reads; one entry per CDR3 protein. The top ten hold approximately 11% of the sample, which has 6,900 or so distinct CDR3 sequences, 33% seen once. The germline V gene encodes CDR1 DFQATT and CDR2 SNEGSKA (reference sequence). Deletions cut 5 bases from V and 7 bases from J, with 17 bases between. This CDR3 is 14 amino acids long.

Notes on this clonotype: As yet, its antigen is unknown.

The V and J genes are TRBV20-1 and TRBJ2-2; possibly TRBD2 for D (6 bases). This receptor was identified in a human donor in good health. The specimen sequenced was CD4+ T cells from blood, cultured in vitro. CDR3 loop: CSAPVGGPVGELFF. The CDR3, as DNA: TGCAGTGCTCCAGTTGGAGGGCCCGTCGGGGAGCTGTTTTTT.